This T cell receptor beta chain was sequenced during a study of beta chain features in type 1 diabetes. Overall study results and limits: In every one of the four CD4+ subsets, TCRB CDR3s were moderately but significantly shorter in Type 1 diabetes patients. PCR might pick shorter templates more often, in the same way for patients and controls.

As regards this clone: The antigen remains undetermined.

This CDR3 region has 17 residues. The germline V gene encodes CDR1 SGHVS and CDR2 FQNEAQ. Unmatched junction bases numbered 12, after V lost 1 base and J lost 5 bases. Sequencing targeted expressed TCRB transcripts, as all isolated RNA had been reverse transcribed. The table came from immunoSEQ multiplex PCR; TCRdb's copy has only in-frame clones and leaves some out. The data contain around 130,000 clones, around 9% of them singletons. Sequenced sample: central memory CD4+ T cells from blood. This TCR was sampled from a man aged 25-45 years with type 1 diabetes. J is TRBJ2-7 and V is TRBV7-8, with 9 bases matching TRBD2. The CDR3 reads CASSLEGSSGELDEQYF. CDR3 nucleotide sequence: TGTGCCAGCAGCTTAGAAGGATCTAGCGGGGAACTGGACGAGCAGTACTTC.